This is a list of T cell receptor beta chains from one sample in a study of blood T cell repertoires in COVID-19. Sequencing was performed with immunoSEQ multiplex PCR; in TCRdb, only in-frame clones are kept and a portion is missing. The sample lists approximately 280,000 clones, less than 85% seen once, with 2% to 3% in the top ten. Sequenced input: PBMCs or T cells enriched from blood (not recorded which). The origin of the receptors is a woman between 50 and 59 years old who had recovered from COVID-19. Both conserved end residues are part of each CDR3. The order of the fields is V gene, J gene, D gene, clone size, CDR3 DNA, CDR3 protein. The D gene is left open where the match is weak. Size is omitted from some rows. Given values are once, few, many or a class for expanded clones.

TRBV5-6	TRBJ1-4	-	-	TGTGCCAGCAGCCTGGGAAGCTATGAAAAACTGTTTTTT	CASSLGSYEKLFF
TRBV11-3	TRBJ2-1	-	-	TGTGCCAGCAGCTTAGTGTGGAGTAATGAGCAGTTCTTC	CASSLVWSNEQFF
TRBV9	TRBJ1-4	-	few	TGTGCCAGCAGCGCAGATCACCCTGCAACTAATGAAAAACTGTTTTTT	CASSADHPATNEKLFF
TRBV30	TRBJ1-2	-	-	TGTGCCTGGAGCCTCGGGTTAGGCTACACCTTC	CAWSLGLGYTF
TRBV18	TRBJ1-5	-	-	TGTGCCAGCTCACCTCCGGGGAATAGCAATCAGCCCCAGCATTTT	CASSPPGNSNQPQHF
TRBV6-4	TRBJ2-1	-	-	TGTGCCAGCAGTGAGCGGGCTGGGTTCTACAATGAGCAGTTCTTC	CASSERAGFYNEQFF
TRBV20-1	TRBJ2-3	TRBD2	-	TGCAGTGCCCAGGGAGGGTTAGAAGGGTATTTT	CSAQGGLEGYF
TRBV6-4	TRBJ2-2	-	-	TGTGCCAGCAGTGAGGGGGCGACCACCGGGGAGCTGTTTTTT	CASSEGATTGELFF
TRBV5-1	TRBJ2-7	-	-	TGCGCCAGCAGCTACTACCGGGACGGGAGTGGGGAGCAGTACTTC	CASSYYRDGSGEQYF
TRBV30	TRBJ1-3	TRBD1	-	TGTGCCTGGAGTCGGGACAGAGGAAACACCATATATTTT	CAWSRDRGNTIYF
TRBV5-1	TRBJ1-2	TRBD1	-	TGCGCCAGCGGGGACAGGGAAGGGTTAAACTATGGCTACACCTTC	CASGDREGLNYGYTF
TRBV28	TRBJ1-2	-	-	TGTGCCAGCAACTCCGGGGGTGCTAACTATGGCTACACCTTC	CASNSGGANYGYTF
TRBV7-9	TRBJ1-1	TRBD1	-	TGTGCCAGCAGCTTACCGGGACAGCCTTTATCGGGTGAAGCTTTCTTT	CASSLPGQPLSGEAFF
TRBV2	TRBJ2-1	-	-	TGTGCCAGCACAGAGGGCTCCTACAATGAGCAGTTCTTC	CASTEGSYNEQFF
TRBV7-8	TRBJ1-3	-	-	TGTGCCAGCAGTCCCCGGGGGTCTGGAAACACCATATATTTT	CASSPRGSGNTIYF
TRBV2	TRBJ2-7	-	-	TGTGCCAGCAGTGAAGATCATTCATCGCCGGACGAGCAGTACTTC	CASSEDHSSPDEQYF
TRBV14	TRBJ2-7	TRBD1	-	TGTGCCAGCAGCCCTGGGGGACAGGGGTATCTCGAGCAGTACTTC	CASSPGGQGYLEQYF
TRBV2	TRBJ1-5	TRBD1	-	TGTGCCAGCAGTGCACAGGGGCTTAGCAATCAGCCCCAGCATTTT	CASSAQGLSNQPQHF
TRBV3-1/TRBV3-2	TRBJ1-1	-	-	TGTGCCAGCAGCCCGCGGACTGCGAACACTGAAGCTTTCTTT	CASSPRTANTEAFF
TRBV11-2	TRBJ2-7	TRBD2	-	TGTGCCAGCAGCTCCTTAGCGGGGGGGTCCTACGAGCAGTACTTC	CASSSLAGGSYEQYF
TRBV5-1	TRBJ2-2	-	-	TGCGCCAGCAGCTTGGAACCGGGGGTTGACTCGAACACCGGGGAGCTGTTTTTT	CASSLEPGVDSNTGELFF
TRBV15	TRBJ2-5	TRBD1	-	TGTGCCACCATGGGACAGGGGGTTGGGGAGACCCAGTACTTC	CATMGQGVGETQYF
TRBV5-1	TRBJ2-2	-	-	TGCGCCAGCAGCTTGGCCGGGGTGGGCACCGGGGAGCTGTTTTTT	CASSLAGVGTGELFF
TRBV5-1	TRBJ1-3	-	-	TGCGCCAGCAGCTTGCAGGTACCGGGAAGAGCTGGAAACACCATATATTTT	CASSLQVPGRAGNTIYF
TRBV18	TRBJ2-7	TRBD1	-	TGTGCCAGCTCCCCGGGACAGACCTCCTACGAGCAGTACTTC	CASSPGQTSYEQYF
TRBV7-2	TRBJ1-2	TRBD1	few	TGTGCCAGCAGCTTAGTAGGAGGACAGGGGGTTGGCTACACCTTC	CASSLVGGQGVGYTF
TRBV10-1	TRBJ2-7	-	-	TGCGCCAGGAGCTACGAGCAGTACTTC	CARSYEQYF
TRBV7-8	TRBJ1-1	-	-	TGTGCCAGCAGCTTAACAGTACTGAACACTGAAGCTTTCTTT	CASSLTVLNTEAFF
TRBV6-1	TRBJ2-7	-	many	TGTGCCAGCAGTGATGAGGGCATTACCTACGAGCAGTACTTC	CASSDEGITYEQYF
TRBV2	TRBJ1-3	-	once	TGTGCCAGTCTGAGAGGAAGCTCTGGAAACACCATATATTTT	CASLRGSSGNTIYF
TRBV28	TRBJ2-7	TRBD1	few	TGTGCCAGCAGACCTAGGGACAGGAAGTCCTACGAGCAGTACTTC	CASRPRDRKSYEQYF
TRBV3-1/TRBV3-2	TRBJ1-2	TRBD1	-	TGTGCCAGCAGCCAGGACAGGGCGATTATCAACTATGGCTACACCTTC	CASSQDRAIINYGYTF
TRBV6-5	TRBJ1-5	-	-	TGTGCCTCCGAGGGGGGGAAAAATCAGCCCCAGCATTTT	CASEGGKNQPQHF
TRBV7-3	TRBJ2-5	-	-	TGTGCCAGCAGCTTAGTGGCAGGGGTAAAAGAGACCCAGTACTTC	CASSLVAGVKETQYF
TRBV10-3	TRBJ2-7	TRBD1	-	TGTGCCATCAGTGTGCGAGGGACAGGGCCTCTCGAGCAGTACTTC	CAISVRGTGPLEQYF